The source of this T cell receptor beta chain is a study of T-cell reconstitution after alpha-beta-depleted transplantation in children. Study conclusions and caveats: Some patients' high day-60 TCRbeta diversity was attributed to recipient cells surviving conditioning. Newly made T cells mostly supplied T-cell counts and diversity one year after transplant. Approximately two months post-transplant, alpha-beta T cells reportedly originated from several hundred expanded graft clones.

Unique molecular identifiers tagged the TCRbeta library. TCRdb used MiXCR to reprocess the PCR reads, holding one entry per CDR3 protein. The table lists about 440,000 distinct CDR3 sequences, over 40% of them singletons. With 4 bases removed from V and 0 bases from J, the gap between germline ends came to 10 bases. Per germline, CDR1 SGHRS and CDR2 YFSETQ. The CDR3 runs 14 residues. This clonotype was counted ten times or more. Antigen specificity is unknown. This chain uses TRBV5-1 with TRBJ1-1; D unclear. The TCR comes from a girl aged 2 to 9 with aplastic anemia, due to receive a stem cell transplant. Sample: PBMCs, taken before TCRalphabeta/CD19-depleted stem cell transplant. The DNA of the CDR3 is TGCGCCAGCAGCCCAGTCGATTTGAACACTGAAGCTTTCTTT. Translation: CASSPVDLNTEAFF.